This T cell receptor beta chain derives from a study of early T cells in non-severe SARS-CoV-2 infection. The overall study: Chains from this unsorted whole-blood bulk RNA could not be paired.

Using its own MiXCR run on the 5' RACE reads, TCRdb lists one record per CDR3 protein. Of about 83,000 distinct CDR3 sequences in the sample, less than 11% were seen once. Whole-study results and caveats: The matching step, a VDJdb search, favored anti-spike CD8 responses and missed private and CD4 specificities.

Many counts were recorded for this clonotype. Its antigen is unknown. Germline V gives CDR1 DFQATT, CDR2 SNEGSKA (reference sequence). Trimming left V 6 bases short and J 2 bases short, with 17 bases between. The length of the CDR3 is 15 residues. The clonotype was recovered from an adult who was a healthcare worker with PCR-confirmed SARS-CoV-2 infection or an uninfected control (not recorded which). The starting material was whole blood, obtained at baseline. The J gene is TRBJ2-1, the V gene TRBV20-1, with D possibly being TRBD2 (5 bases). The CDR3 DNA sequence: TGCAGTGCACCAGGAAGCGGTACTACCTACAATGAGCAGTTCTTC. Translation: CSAPGSGTTYNEQFF.